This passage covers 2 T cell receptor beta chains from one sample sequenced in a study of blood T cell repertoires in COVID-19. Sequencing used immunoSEQ multiplex PCR; TCRdb keeps in-frame clones, though not all of them. The repertoire holds roughly 140,000 clones, with roughly 79% as singletons. The sequenced sample was peripheral blood. All receptors derive from a human donor with acute or convalescent COVID-19. The donor label of this sample is uncertain.

The chain is built from TRBV4-2 and TRBJ2-3; 12 bases agree with TRBD2. The V segment lost 0 bases and the J segment 5 bases; nucleotides outside the gene matches: 15. Germline CDR1 reads LGHNA; CDR2 reads YNFKEQ. This CDR3 region has 20 residues. Written as DNA, the CDR3 is TGTGCCAGCAGCCAAGAGGAGGGAGCTAGCGGGGGGGCCATTGAAGATACGCAGTATTTT. It is translated as CASSQEEGASGGAIEDTQYF.

J is TRBJ2-5 and V is TRBV6-5; unclear D gene. The CDR3 covers 14 residues. The V end lost 2 bases, the J end lost 5 bases, and 12 bases lay between the germline ends. Germline V lookup: CDR1 MNHEY, CDR2 SVGAGI. In DNA, the CDR3 is TGTGCCAGCAGTTACGAGATAGCCGGCGAGACCCAGTACTTC. Translation gives CASSYEIAGETQYF.